These 13 T cell receptor beta chains share one sample of origin, sequenced in a study of blood T cell repertoires in COVID-19. Generated by immunoSEQ multiplex PCR, the TCRdb table keeps only in-frame clones and is missing some. The table shows roughly 33,000 clones, with about 93% occurring only once. The sample consisted of peripheral blood. These TCRs come from a human donor in a cohort sampled during active COVID-19.

A single count supports this clone. The V gene is TRBV9, the J gene TRBJ2-2; 9 nucleotides align to TRBD1. This CDR3 has 16 amino acids. Germline-derived CDR1 and CDR2 are SGDLS and YYNGEE. V was pared by 3 bases and J by 6 bases, with 9 bases of the junction left unmatched. Here the CDR3 reads CASSATGGRGAGELFF. As DNA, the CDR3 is TGTGCCAGCAGCGCGACAGGGGGTCGAGGCGCCGGGGAGCTGTTTTTT.

V and J are TRBV5-5 and TRBJ1-5; D is ambiguous. CDR1 and CDR2 (germline): SGHKS, YYEKEE (reference sequence). CDR3 size: 15 residues. The ends were cut back, 0 bases at V and 0 bases at J, with 7 bases in the middle. The CDR3 coding sequence is TGTGCCAGCAGCTTGGGAGAGAATAGCAATCAGCCCCAGCATTTT. Its translation: CASSLGENSNQPQHF.

CDR3 residues: CASSPRASDAAGNTIYF. The CDR3 DNA follows: TGTGCCAGCAGCCCGAGAGCCTCAGATGCGGCTGGAAACACCATATATTTT. The chain has TRBV5-4 and TRBJ1-3, with no clear D. V was cut by 4 bases and J by 2 bases, with 19 bases left in between. The CDR3 is 17 residues long. The germline V gene encodes CDR1 SGHNT and CDR2 YYREEE (reference sequence). The full variable domain, rest sourced from reference TRBV5-4 and TRBJ1-3, is ETGVTQSPTHLIKTRGQQVTLRCSSQSGHNTVSWYQQALGQGPQFIFQYYREEENGRGNFPPRFSGLQFPNYSSELNVNALELDDSALYLCASSPRASDAAGNTIYFGEGSWLTVV.

This chain joins TRBV10-3 and TRBJ2-1; TRBD2 agrees at 13 bases. V trimming: 3 bases; J trimming: 3 bases; junction bases outside the gene matches: 2. Per the germline V gene, CDR1 is ENHRY and CDR2 is SYGVKD. This CDR3 contains 16 residues. The DNA for the CDR3 is TGTGCCATCAGTGATAGGACTAGCGGGAGCTACAATGAGCAGTTCTTC. It specifies CAISDRTSGSYNEQFF.

This clone was seen a single time. V usage is TRBV7-2 and J usage is TRBJ1-2; 7 bases match TRBD1. This CDR3 contains 12 residues. Germline-derived CDR1 and CDR2 are SGHTA and FQGNSA. Trimming removed 5 bases from V and 7 bases from J; junction bases left unmatched: 4. CDR3 region: CASSPRQGGYTF. For the CDR3, the DNA is TGTGCCAGCAGCCCGAGACAGGGTGGCTACACCTTC.

The chain employs TRBV11-2 and TRBJ1-2; 9 positions agree with TRBD1. The V gene's germline CDR1 is SGHAT and CDR2 FQNNGV. This CDR3 contains 14 residues. V shed 2 bases, J shed 8 bases, and the junction held 6 bases outside the gene matches. CDR3 coding DNA: TGTGCCAGCAGCTTAATACAGGGGGCGCAAGGCTACACCTTC. It is translated as CASSLIQGAQGYTF.

V gene TRBV2 combines with J gene TRBJ2-2, with a weak D call TRBD2 (5 bases). Trimming left V 5 bases short and J 0 bases short, with 13 bases between. This CDR3 spans 16 amino acids. Germline assignment: CDR1 SNHLY and CDR2 FYNNEI. The CDR3 DNA is TGTGCCAGCAGTCGTTCCGGGGTGACGAACACCGGGGAGCTGTTTTTT. It codes for CASSRSGVTNTGELFF. The whole variable domain, filled in from reference TRBV2 and TRBJ2-2, reads EPEVTQTPSHQVTQMGQEVILRCVPISNHLYFYWYRQILGQKVEFLVSFYNNEISEKSEIFDDQFSVERPDGSNFTLKIRSTKLEDSAMYFCASSRSGVTNTGELFFGEGSRLTVL.

The rearrangement joins TRBV4-2 to TRBJ2-1; D is perhaps TRBD2 (6 bases). Trimming cost V 0 bases and J 8 bases, with 11 bases left between them. The CDR3 is 14 residues long. In germline, CDR1 is LGHNA, CDR2 YNFKEQ. CDR3 nucleotides: TGTGCCAGCAGCCAAGATCCTAGGAGGGATGAGCAGTTCTTC. Translating it yields CASSQDPRRDEQFF.

The chain combines TRBV5-1 with TRBJ2-3; D gene unclear. This CDR3 is built from 14 residues. The V gene's germline CDR1 is SGHRS and CDR2 YFSETQ. Trimming took off 3 bases at V and 2 bases at J, with 10 bases between the two ends. CDR3 DNA sequence: TGCGCCAGCAGCTCCGGTATGCCCACAGATACGCAGTATTTT. Protein: CASSSGMPTDTQYF.

The chain employs TRBV10-3 and TRBJ1-2, with D tentatively TRBD1 (5 bases). V was trimmed by 6 bases and J by 1 base, leaving 15 bases between them. The CDR3 spans 15 residues. Germline CDR1 reads ENHRY; CDR2 reads SYGVKD. The CDR3 here is CAIRGAQGHNYGYTF. The CDR3 region has the DNA TGTGCCATCAGAGGAGCCCAGGGCCATAACTATGGCTACACCTTC.

The rearrangement joins TRBV28 to TRBJ2-1, with D tentatively TRBD1 (6 bases). Germline V gene data show CDR1 as MDHEN and CDR2 as SYDVKM. The ends were cut back, 2 bases at V and 4 bases at J, with 18 bases in the middle. The CDR3 loop spans 17 amino acids. The CDR3 DNA follows: TGTGCCAGCAGTTTAAGGGCGACAGGTCCGGGTTACAATGAGCAGTTCTTC. Protein: CASSLRATGPGYNEQFF.

The V and J genes are TRBV10-3 and TRBJ2-7; TRBD2 matches 7 bases. The V gene's germline CDR1 is ENHRY and CDR2 SYGVKD. V dropped 0 bases and J dropped 6; count of bases not matched to a gene: 5. The CDR3 spans 14 residues. The CDR3 protein is CAISESIGRGEQYF. The CDR3 DNA follows: TGTGCCATCAGTGAGTCCATAGGGAGGGGCGAGCAGTACTTC.

This clone was seen only once. The rearrangement links TRBV5-4 to TRBJ2-3; D not certain. The germline V gene encodes CDR1 SGHNT and CDR2 YYREEE (reference sequence). Trimming removed 4 bases at V and 3 bases at J, with 9 bases between. The CDR3 has 13 residues. CDR3 residues: CASSPVGTDTQYF. In DNA form, the CDR3 reads TGTGCCAGCAGCCCGGTTGGTACAGATACGCAGTATTTT. The entire variable domain, with the rest obtained from reference TRBV5-4 and TRBJ2-3, is as follows: ETGVTQSPTHLIKTRGQQVTLRCSSQSGHNTVSWYQQALGQGPQFIFQYYREEENGRGNFPPRFSGLQFPNYSSELNVNALELDDSALYLCASSPVGTDTQYFGPGTRLTVL.